The 11 T cell receptor beta chains listed next were all sequenced from one sample in a study of CD8 T cells in ankylosing spondylitis. Their specific antigens are unknown. TCRdb independently ran MiXCR on the 5' RACE reads; one entry per CDR3 protein. The data show 700,000 to 1,000,000 distinct CDR3 sequences, with about 11% seen just once and just over 0.5% held by the top ten. Study-level results: Characteristic of ankylosing spondylitis blood, it appeared, was a TCR beta motif comprising 7 to 9 highly homologous variants.

Specimen: blood, either unsorted or a sorted T cell fraction (not recorded which). The receptors stem from a male donor with ankylosing spondylitis.

This clonotype turned up a few times. The V and J genes are TRBV4-3 and TRBJ1-1; the match to TRBD1 covers 8 bases. Trimming at V came to 2 bases and at J to 3 bases, leaving 11 bases not matched to a gene. The CDR3 has 17 amino acids. CDR1 and CDR2 (germline): LGHNA, YSLEER. In DNA form, the CDR3 reads TGCGCCAGCAGCCAACACCCCCAGACAGGGGACCACACTGAAGCTTTCTTT. Translated: CASSQHPQTGDHTEAFF.

This rearrangement joins TRBV18 to TRBJ2-1; D gene unclear. The CDR3 sequence is 13 residues long. V lost 2 bases to trimming and J lost 7 bases, with 9 bases between them. Germline values: CDR1 KGHSH, CDR2 LQKENI. CDR3 region: CASSPTVGNEQFF. DNA of the CDR3: TGTGCCAGCTCACCAACAGTCGGGAATGAGCAGTTCTTC.

The V call is TRBV28, the J call TRBJ2-4; D unclear. The CDR3 length is 13 residues. Looked up from germline, CDR1 is MDHEN and CDR2 is SYDVKM. Trimming cost V 5 bases and J 2 bases, with 7 bases left between them. CDR3 in DNA: TGTGCCAGCAGTGACCATACCAAAAACATTCAGTACTTC. Translation: CASSDHTKNIQYF.

The table lists this clonotype with a few counts. The gene calls are TRBV9 and TRBJ1-3; the D is unclear. CDR3 length: 16 amino acids. V shed 0 bases and J shed 0 bases, with 10 bases lying between them. From germline, CDR1 is SGDLS and CDR2 YYNGEE. CDR3 region: CASSVALWSSGNTIYF. CDR3 in DNA: TGTGCCAGCAGCGTAGCCCTTTGGAGCTCTGGAAACACCATATATTTT.

This rearrangement joins TRBV24-1 to TRBJ2-2; D could derive from TRBD1 or TRBD2 (5 bases each). Germline V CDR1 and CDR2: KGHDR, SFDVKD. V shed 10 bases and J shed 4 bases, with 15 bases lying between them. CDR3 length: 14 residues. The CDR3 DNA is TGTGCCACTGGGCGAGGGGAGAGCACCGGGGAGCTGTTTTTT. Its translation: CATGRGESTGELFF.

This rearrangement joins TRBV5-1 to TRBJ2-3; the match to TRBD2 covers 7 bases. Looked up from germline, CDR1 is SGHRS and CDR2 is YFSETQ. The trim removed 0 bases at V and 3 bases at J, leaving 4 bases unmatched. The CDR3 consists of 15 residues. CDR3 nucleotides: TGCGCCAGCAGCTTGGGACACGGGGGGACAGATACGCAGTATTTT. Its translation: CASSLGHGGTDTQYF.

This clonotype has a count of ten or more. CDR3 bases: TGCAGTGCTAGCTCCGGCGTTGATACGCAGTATTTT. This translates into CSASSGVDTQYF. The chain combines TRBV20-1 with TRBJ2-3; D not certain. CDR1 and CDR2 from the germline V gene are DFQATT and SNEGSKA (reference sequence). Trimming removed 3 bases from V and 6 bases from J, with 10 bases in between. This CDR3 spans 12 amino acids.

A few counts support this clonotype. The chain links TRBV27 to TRBJ2-7; 7 bases match TRBD1. Germline CDR1 reads MNHEY; CDR2 reads SMNVEV (reference sequence). The ends lost 5 bases at V and 4 bases at J; junction bases unmatched: 11. This CDR3 has 15 residues. CDR3 nucleotide sequence: TGTGCCAGCAGTCAACCGACAGGGTATCGATACGAGCAGTACTTC. It translates to CASSQPTGYRYEQYF.

V is TRBV9 and J is TRBJ2-7; D unclear. This CDR3 region has 13 residues. V lost 0 bases and J lost 7, with 11 bases in between. Germline loops: CDR1 SGDLS, CDR2 YYNGEE. The CDR3 region has the DNA TGTGCCAGCAGCGTAGGGCCCCCCTCGGAGCAGTACTTC. This codes for CASSVGPPSEQYF.

The V call is TRBV3-1, the J call TRBJ2-4, with a possible D match to TRBD1 (5 bases). Trimming shortened V by 4 bases and J by 1 base, and 5 bases separated the two germline ends. The germline V gene encodes CDR1 LGHDT and CDR2 YNNKEL (reference sequence). The CDR3 runs to 13 residues. CDR3 nucleotides: TGTGCCAGCAGCCGACAGGCCAAAAACATTCAGTACTTC. Translating gives CASSRQAKNIQYF.

The rearrangement links TRBV4-1 to TRBJ1-1, with D possibly being TRBD1 (5 bases). Germline V CDR1 and CDR2: MGHRA, YSYEKL. V lost 3 bases, J lost 1 base, and 9 bases lay in between. This CDR3 has 14 residues. The CDR3 bases are TGCGCCAGCAGCCAGCCAGGGTGGAACACTGAAGCTTTCTTT. As protein: CASSQPGWNTEAFF.